The 2 T cell receptor beta chains given below trace back to one sample, sequenced in a study of Graves' ophthalmopathy and Graves' hyperthyroidism. Beta-chain TCR CDR3 regions were amplified from RNA transcripts. HTBI-primed first-round RT-PCR preceded second-round multiplex PCR. TCRdb reprocessed the multiplex PCR reads with MiXCR, giving one entry per CDR3 protein. The sample shows just over 600,000 distinct CDR3 sequences, about 24% of them seen only once. Material: peripheral blood. The receptors were gathered from a young woman with stable Graves' hyperthyroidism. Some clones in this sample may be carry-over from other donors' samples.

The chain links TRBV6-2 or TRBV6-3 to TRBJ2-4, with TRBD2 as a possible D gene (5 bases). Germline CDR1 and CDR2: MNHEY and SVGEGT. V was pared by 7 bases and J by 0 bases, with 13 bases between. There are 15 residues in the CDR3. CDR3 coding DNA: TGTGCCAGCACCGACGGGATACTAGCCAAAAACATTCAGTACTTC. It yields the protein CASTDGILAKNIQYF.

This clonotype has a count of ten or more. The rearrangement links TRBV6-4 to TRBJ1-6; D might be TRBD1 (6 bases). Germline assignment: CDR1 MRHNA and CDR2 SNTAGT. The ends were cut back, 3 bases at V and 10 bases at J, with 10 bases in the middle. This CDR3 spans 13 amino acids. Here the CDR3 DNA reads TGTGCCAGCAGTGATCAGGGGTACTCACCCCTCCACTTT. It is translated as CASSDQGYSPLHF.